This entry lists 14 T cell receptor beta chains sequenced from one sample in a study of shared clonotypes between healthy human individuals. Produced via immunoSEQ multiplex PCR; TCRdb's table is partial and in-frame only. The sample has some 1.4 million clones, approximately 96% seen once. The sequenced material came from naive CD4+ T cells sorted from blood. This sample's subset: CD45RA+ positively selected. The receptors come from a man aged 25-45 years in good health.

CDR3 sequence reads: CSVEGGTGGYNEQFF. The CDR3 coding sequence is TGCAGCGTTGAAGGTGGGACAGGGGGGTACAATGAGCAGTTCTTC. The J gene is TRBJ2-1, the V gene TRBV29-1; 11 bases agree with TRBD1. CDR3 length: 15 residues. With 1 base clipped from V and 4 bases from J, the junction kept 3 bases outside the gene matches. Germline V lookup: CDR1 SQVTM, CDR2 ANQGSEA.

The CDR3 DNA is TGTGCCAGCAGCTTTGTGCCGGCCTCAGCTTTCTTT. It codes for CASSFVPASAFF. The chain links TRBV7-9 to TRBJ1-1; D not certain. The CDR3 loop spans 12 amino acids. Germline loops: CDR1 SEHNR, CDR2 FQNEAQ (reference sequence). Trimming took 3 bases from V and 10 from J, leaving 12 bases between them.

The chain links TRBV5-8 to TRBJ2-7, with 7 bases that match TRBD2. This CDR3 has 16 amino acids. Germline values: CDR1 SGHTS, CDR2 YDEGEE. With V trimmed by 0 bases and J by 3 bases, 9 bases remained unmatched. CDR3 DNA: TGTGCCAGCAGCTTGGTAGGCGGGAGCCCCAACTACGAGCAGTACTTC. It translates to CASSLVGGSPNYEQYF. Full variable domain (rest looked up from reference TRBV5-8 and TRBJ2-7): EAGVTQSPTHLIKTRGQQATLRCSPISGHTSVYWYQQALGLGLQFLLWYDEGEERNRGNFPPRFSGRQFPNYSSELNVNALELEDSALYLCASSLVGGSPNYEQYFGPGTRLTVT.

The rearrangement uses TRBV27 and TRBJ2-1, with 11 bases matching TRBD2. The CDR3 runs 19 residues. Germline assignment: CDR1 MNHEY and CDR2 SMNVEV (reference sequence). Trimming removed 1 base from V and 4 bases from J; junction bases left unmatched: 12. CDR3 bases: TGTGCCAGCAGTTTATTGTCTGTGAAGGGACTAGCGGCATACAATGAGCAGTTCTTC. Translated, it gives CASSLLSVKGLAAYNEQFF.

The J gene is TRBJ2-1, the V gene TRBV7-6; unclear D gene. Trimming left V 3 bases short and J 0 bases short, with 12 bases between. Germline CDR1 and CDR2: SGHVS and FNYEAQ. CDR3 length equals 16 residues. DNA for the CDR3: TGTGCCAGCAGCTTCCAGATCCTGAGCTCCTACAATGAGCAGTTCTTC. Translating it yields CASSFQILSSYNEQFF.

This chain uses TRBV10-3 with TRBJ2-5, with 8 positions matching TRBD1. Germline-derived CDR1 and CDR2 are ENHRY and SYGVKD. The V segment lost 3 bases and the J segment 5 bases; nucleotides outside the gene matches: 11. This CDR3 contains 16 residues. The CDR3 protein is CAISELVGRGLETQYF. CDR3 coding DNA: TGTGCCATCAGTGAACTTGTCGGCAGGGGGCTTGAGACCCAGTACTTC.

J is TRBJ1-2 and V is TRBV28; D unclear. The CDR3 is made up of 13 amino acids. Looked up from germline, CDR1 is MDHEN and CDR2 is SYDVKM. Trimming removed 6 bases from V and 1 base from J, with 9 bases in between. The CDR3 is CASSSGVNYGYTF. The CDR3 DNA follows: TGTGCCAGCAGCTCTGGCGTTAACTATGGCTACACCTTC.

The chain is built from TRBV2 and TRBJ2-5; TRBD1 aligns across 9 bases. The germline V gene encodes CDR1 SNHLY and CDR2 FYNNEI. V lost 3 bases to trimming and J lost 4 bases; unmatched junction nucleotides: 0. The CDR3 sequence is 13 residues long. As DNA, the CDR3 is TGTGCCAGCAGTGAGGACAGGGGAGAGACCCAGTACTTC. Encoded protein: CASSEDRGETQYF.

The V gene is TRBV28, the J gene TRBJ2-1; tentatively, D is TRBD1 (5 bases). CDR1 and CDR2 from the germline V gene are MDHEN and SYDVKM. V was clipped by 2 bases and J by 7 bases, with 12 bases between them. The CDR3 is 14 residues long. CDR3 in DNA: TGTGCCAGCAGTTTACCCCTTGGGGCGAATGAGCAGTTCTTC. Translation: CASSLPLGANEQFF.

CDR3 in DNA: TGTGCCAGCACCGTTCGGGGGTCCTCCTACAATGAGCAGTTCTTC. It specifies CASTVRGSSYNEQFF. V gene TRBV11-2 combines with J gene TRBJ2-1; tentatively, D is TRBD2 (6 bases). CDR3 length: 15 amino acids. The V gene lost 7 bases and the J gene lost 0 bases, with 13 bases spanning the gap. Germline V gene lookup returns CDR1 SGHAT and CDR2 FQNNGV.

To note about this clone: Other DNA sequences in this specimen translate into the identical CDR3. The rearrangement links TRBV18 to TRBJ2-3, with D unclear. Germline-derived CDR1 and CDR2 are KGHSH and LQKENI. V lost 6 bases and J lost 2, with 3 bases in between. CDR3 length equals 11 residues. The CDR3 region is CASSHTDTQYF. The CDR3 DNA reads as TGTGCCAGCTCCCACACAGATACGCAGTATTTT.

The chain joins TRBV5-1 to TRBJ2-7; 9 bases are a match to TRBD1. The CDR3 runs 14 residues. Germline V lookup: CDR1 SGHRS, CDR2 YFSETQ. Losses at the gene ends were 3 bases for V and 3 bases for J; bases not matched to a gene: 4. CDR3 amino acids: CASSSGTGYYEQYF. For the CDR3, the DNA is TGCGCCAGCAGCTCCGGGACAGGGTACTACGAGCAGTACTTC.

The gene calls are TRBV6-5 and TRBJ2-1; no clear D. From germline, CDR1 is MNHEY and CDR2 SVGAGI. V was shortened by 6 bases and J by 3 bases, with 15 bases between the two germline ends. CDR3 size: 15 residues. The CDR3 here is CASRPTRPNYNEQFF. CDR3 nucleotides: TGTGCCAGCAGACCCACCAGGCCCAACTACAATGAGCAGTTCTTC.

The chain combines TRBV28 with TRBJ1-1; 7 nucleotides line up with TRBD1. The V gene end was trimmed by 2 bases and the J gene end by 6 bases; junction bases not matched to a gene: 9. The CDR3 is 15 residues long. Germline V gene sequence: CDR1 MDHEN, CDR2 SYDVKM. The CDR3 region is CASSLPLQGRAEAFF. Here the CDR3 DNA reads TGTGCCAGCAGTTTACCACTACAGGGGCGTGCTGAAGCTTTCTTT. Variable domain in full (rest from reference TRBV28 and TRBJ1-1): DVKVTQSSRYLVKRTGEKVFLECVQDMDHENMFWYRQDPGLGLRLIYFSYDVKMKEKGDIPEGYSVSREKKERFSLILESASTNQTSMYLCASSLPLQGRAEAFFGQGTRLTVV.